The 14 T cell receptor beta chains given below trace back to one sample, sequenced in a study of identical twins. TCRdb recomputed calls from the 5' RACE reads with MiXCR, one row per CDR3 protein. This sample has just under 650,000 distinct CDR3 sequences; around 7.4% occur once, and the top ten carry about 1.6%. A further study also used this sample, focusing on yellow fever vaccine responses in identical twins.

Source material: PBMCs. The receptors shown here come from a woman in her late teens or twenties in good health.

V usage is TRBV5-4 and J usage is TRBJ2-7, with unresolved D. The germline gives CDR1 SGHNT, CDR2 YYREEE (reference sequence). Trimming shortened V by 0 bases and J by 0 bases, and 7 bases separated the two germline ends. This CDR3 region has 14 residues. CDR3 DNA: TGTGCCAGCAGCTTGGGGCTCGACTCCTACGAGCAGTACTTC. It specifies CASSLGLDSYEQYF.

This clonotype has only a few counts. This sequence joins TRBV12-3 or TRBV12-4 and TRBJ1-1; D gene unclear. The CDR3 runs 13 residues. The V gene lost 8 bases and the J gene lost 0 bases, with 10 bases spanning the gap. CDR3 bases: TGTGCCAGCGTCACCCAAATGAACACTGAAGCTTTCTTT. Protein: CASVTQMNTEAFF.

The CDR3 is CASSPWVRTDTEAFF. The DNA of the CDR3 is TGTGCCAGCAGCCCCTGGGTCAGGACGGACACTGAAGCTTTCTTT. The rearrangement joins TRBV4-2 to TRBJ1-1; no clear D. Germline V gives CDR1 LGHNA, CDR2 YNFKEQ. This CDR3 has 15 residues. The V end was cut by 4 bases, the J end by 3 bases, with 15 bases between.

At least ten counts were recorded for this clonotype. The J gene is TRBJ1-5, the V gene TRBV4-1; D ambiguous. The germline V and J ends were trimmed by 3 bases and 7 bases, with 7 bases remaining between them. In germline, CDR1 is MGHRA, CDR2 YSYEKL. The CDR3 is 12 residues long. CDR3 bases: TGCGCCAGCAGCCACGAAGGACAGCCCCAGCATTTT. Protein: CASSHEGQPQHF.

CDR3: CASRPGAGVSEAFF. CDR3 in DNA: TGCGCCAGCAGACCGGGGGCGGGAGTTTCCGAAGCTTTCTTT. The chain joins TRBV5-1 to TRBJ1-1; D is possibly TRBD1 (6 bases). The CDR3 runs 14 residues. V was shortened by 5 bases and J by 8 bases, with 19 bases between the two germline ends. Germline CDR1 SGHRS, CDR2 YFSETQ.

In its sample, this clonotype was seen many times. The chain has TRBV12-3 or TRBV12-4 and TRBJ2-1; 8 bases fit TRBD2. With 2 bases clipped from V and 8 bases from J, the junction kept 2 bases outside the gene matches. The CDR3 runs to 13 residues. CDR3 region: CASSLSGSDEQFF. The CDR3 DNA reads as TGTGCCAGCAGTTTAAGCGGGAGCGATGAGCAGTTCTTC.

The rearrangement uses TRBV5-4 and TRBJ2-3, with TRBD2 matching 7 bases. The CDR3 contains 15 residues. Per germline, CDR1 SGHNT and CDR2 YYREEE (reference sequence). The J segment lost 4 bases and the V segment lost 2 bases, leaving 7 bases of the junction unmatched. CDR3: CASSFPGRGADTQYF. For the CDR3, the DNA is TGTGCCAGCAGCTTCCCGGGGAGGGGCGCAGATACGCAGTATTTT.

This chain joins TRBV12-3 or TRBV12-4 and TRBJ2-2; D assignment may be TRBD1 or TRBD2 (5 bases each). Trimming shortened V by 2 bases and J by 0 bases, and 10 bases separated the two germline ends. The CDR3 is 16 residues long. The CDR3 region is CASSLRGAPNTGELFF. The CDR3 nucleotides are TGTGCCAGCAGTTTAAGGGGAGCCCCGAACACCGGGGAGCTGTTTTTT.

CDR3 residues: CATQGLAGGSSYNEQFF. CDR3 nucleotide sequence: TGTGCCACCCAGGGACTAGCGGGAGGGAGCTCCTACAATGAGCAGTTCTTC. This chain uses TRBV24-1 with TRBJ2-1; 16 positions agree with TRBD2. The CDR3 is made up of 17 amino acids. V was clipped by 9 bases and J by 0 bases; unmatched bases: 4. Germline CDR1 is KGHDR and CDR2 is SFDVKD.

This clonotype appeared a few times. The chain joins TRBV3-1 to TRBJ2-1; possibly TRBD1 or TRBD2 for D (5 bases each). The CDR3 has 16 residues. Trimming took off 4 bases at V and 3 bases at J, with 16 bases between the two ends. Germline V gives CDR1 LGHDT, CDR2 YNNKEL (reference sequence). The CDR3 nucleotides read TGTGCCAGCAGCCTCCTATCCGGGACGTACTACAATGAGCAGTTCTTC. The encoded protein is CASSLLSGTYYNEQFF.

This clonotype came up many times. The gene calls are TRBV12-3 or TRBV12-4 and TRBJ2-1; 9 bases line up with TRBD2. The CDR3 totals 16 residues. The trim removed 5 bases at V and 6 bases at J, leaving 11 bases unmatched. In DNA, the CDR3 is TGTGCCAGCAGTCCTCGGGGCAGCGGGGGGATCAATGAGCAGTTCTTC. Its translation: CASSPRGSGGINEQFF.

This clonotype showed up many times. The chain couples TRBV29-1 to TRBJ1-5; a weak D match, TRBD1 (5 bases). The length of the CDR3 is 15 residues. CDR1 and CDR2 from the germline V gene are SQVTM and ANQGSEA. Trimming took 4 bases from V and 5 from J, leaving 18 bases between them. Here the CDR3 DNA reads TGCAGCGTTGGGGGCCGGGGACCGGACGATCAGCCCCAGCATTTT. It encodes CSVGGRGPDDQPQHF. Filled out from reference TRBV29-1 and TRBJ1-5, the complete variable domain reads SAVISQKPSRDICQRGTSLTIQCQVDSQVTMMFWYRQQPGQSLTLIATANQGSEATYESGFVIDKFPISRPNLTFSTLTVSNMSPEDSSIYLCSVGGRGPDDQPQHFGDGTRLSIL.

This clonotype occurred many times. V is TRBV14 and J is TRBJ1-2; the D gene is possibly TRBD1 (6 bases). V was shortened by 2 bases and J by 2 bases, with 6 bases between the two germline ends. The CDR3 runs to 13 residues. The germline CDR1 and CDR2 sequences are SGHDN and FVKESK. CDR3 sequence reads: CASSQQGNYGYTF. CDR3 DNA sequence: TGTGCCAGCAGCCAACAGGGGAACTATGGCTACACCTTC.

This clonotype was found a few times. This rearrangement joins TRBV4-1 to TRBJ2-3; 11 nucleotides line up with TRBD2. CDR3 length: 16 residues. Germline lookup yields CDR1 MGHRA and CDR2 YSYEKL. With 1 base clipped from V and 6 bases from J, the junction kept 6 bases outside the gene matches. The CDR3 DNA is TGCGCCAGCAGCCAAGTCGGTGTAGCGGGAGGGGATACGCAGTATTTT. Amino acids: CASSQVGVAGGDTQYF.